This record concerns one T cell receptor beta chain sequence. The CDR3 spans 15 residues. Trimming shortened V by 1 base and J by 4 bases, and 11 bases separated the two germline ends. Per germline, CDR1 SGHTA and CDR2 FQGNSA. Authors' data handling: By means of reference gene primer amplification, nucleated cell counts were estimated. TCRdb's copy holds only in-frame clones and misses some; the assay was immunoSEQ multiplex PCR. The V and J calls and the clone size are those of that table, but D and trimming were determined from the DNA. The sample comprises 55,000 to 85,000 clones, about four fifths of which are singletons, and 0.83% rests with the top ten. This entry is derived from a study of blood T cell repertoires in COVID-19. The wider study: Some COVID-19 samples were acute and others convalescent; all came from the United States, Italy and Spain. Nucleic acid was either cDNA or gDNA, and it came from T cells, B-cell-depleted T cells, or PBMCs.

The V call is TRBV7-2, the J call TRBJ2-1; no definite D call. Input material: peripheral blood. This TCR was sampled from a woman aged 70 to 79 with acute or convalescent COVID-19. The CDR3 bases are TGTGCCAGCAGCTTAGTACCGCTCAGATACAATGAGCAGTTCTTC. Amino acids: CASSLVPLRYNEQFF.